The next 14 T cell receptor beta chains were all read from a single sample in a study of response to subunit inactivated influenza vaccine. From the RT-PCR reads, TCRdb called clonotypes with MiXCR, one entry per CDR3 protein. The sample has 700,000 to 900,000 distinct CDR3 sequences, roughly 20% seen once. The source was PBMCs from blood, collected approximately 5 days after vaccination. The receptor set was obtained from a man aged 45-60 years who received an inactivated influenza vaccine.

This chain uses TRBV5-1 with TRBJ2-5; 12 nucleotides agree with TRBD2. Germline V gene sequence: CDR1 SGHRS, CDR2 YFSETQ. The ends lost 7 bases at V and 2 bases at J; junction bases unmatched: 3. CDR3 size: 14 residues. CDR3 sequence (DNA): TGCGCCAGCGGACTAGCGGGGACGCAAGAGACCCAGTACTTC. This translates into CASGLAGTQETQYF.

As DNA, the CDR3 is TGTGCCATCAGTGGACTAGCGGTGAACACCGGGGAGCTGTTTTTT. It encodes CAISGLAVNTGELFF. This chain uses TRBV10-3 with TRBJ2-2, with 9 bases lining up with TRBD2. The CDR3 consists of 15 residues. Germline CDR1 is ENHRY and CDR2 is SYGVKD. The junction had 1 base not matched to a gene; V was cut back by 4 bases and J by 1 base.

The chain has TRBV20-1 and TRBJ2-6; D call uncertain. CDR1 and CDR2 from the germline V gene are DFQATT and SNEGSKA (reference sequence). CDR3 size: 17 residues. Trimming removed 8 bases from V and 2 bases from J, with 22 bases in between. The CDR3 here is CSFRGQALGPGANVLTF. Here the CDR3 DNA reads TGCAGTTTCAGAGGCCAGGCGCTGGGCCCTGGGGCCAACGTCCTGACTTTC.

The V call is TRBV6-1, the J call TRBJ2-6, with a weak D call TRBD1 (5 bases). V lost 10 bases to trimming and J lost 3 bases, with 13 bases between them. CDR1 is MNHNS and CDR2 is SASEGT in the germline V gene. This CDR3 is built from 14 residues. The CDR3 loop is CATQAQGGANVLTF. The CDR3, as DNA: TGTGCCACCCAGGCCCAGGGTGGGGCCAACGTCCTGACTTTC.

A few counts support this clonotype. The chain uses TRBV9 and TRBJ2-7; TRBD1 is a possible D gene (5 bases). CDR3 size: 14 residues. The V gene lost 0 bases and the J gene lost 2 bases, with 9 bases spanning the gap. Germline CDR1 SGDLS, CDR2 YYNGEE. CDR3 protein: CASSVEQDPYEQYF. CDR3 bases: TGTGCCAGCAGCGTAGAACAGGACCCCTACGAGCAGTACTTC.

This clonotype was detected only a few times. The CDR3 sequence: CSARDDSFSTDTQYF. The CDR3 nucleotides read TGCAGTGCTAGAGATGACAGTTTTAGCACAGATACGCAGTATTTT. This sequence joins TRBV20-1 and TRBJ2-3; D might be TRBD1 (5 bases). The V gene's germline CDR1 is DFQATT and CDR2 SNEGSKA (reference sequence). The CDR3 runs 15 residues. The V end lost 0 bases, the J end lost 0 bases, and 10 bases lay between the germline ends.

V is TRBV7-2 and J is TRBJ2-3, with 10 bases matching TRBD2. This CDR3 spans 14 amino acids. Trimming cost V 0 bases and J 14 bases; bases outside gene matches: 8. Germline V CDR1 and CDR2: SGHTA, FQGNSA. In nucleotides, the CDR3 is TGTGCCAGCAGCTTAGCGCAGCGGGGGGGCCATCTGTATTTT. Translation gives CASSLAQRGGHLYF.

The V call is TRBV12-3 or TRBV12-4, the J call TRBJ2-5; no definite D call. Trimming shortened V by 1 base and J by 5 bases, and 8 bases separated the two germline ends. The CDR3 runs to 13 residues. CDR3 coding DNA: TGTGCCAGCAGTTTAGTTAGGCCGGAGACCCAGTACTTC. Residues: CASSLVRPETQYF.

This clonotype was observed a single time. J is TRBJ2-7 and V is TRBV2; possible D gene TRBD1, 5 bases. Germline lookup yields CDR1 SNHLY and CDR2 FYNNEI. Trimming pared 6 bases from V and 3 bases from J, leaving 15 bases between. The CDR3 covers 14 residues. CDR3 region: CASSITTELYEQYF. The CDR3 DNA follows: TGTGCCAGCAGCATTACGACAGAACTCTACGAGCAGTACTTC. Together with reference TRBV2 and TRBJ2-7, the CDR3 gives the full variable domain: EPEVTQTPSHQVTQMGQEVILRCVPISNHLYFYWYRQILGQKVEFLVSFYNNEISEKSEIFDDQFSVERPDGSNFTLKIRSTKLEDSAMYFCASSITTELYEQYFGPGTRLTVT.

This clonotype was seen more than once but under ten times. V is TRBV6-5 and J is TRBJ2-7, with 12 bases that match TRBD1. CDR1 is MNHEY and CDR2 is SVGAGI in the germline V gene. This CDR3 has 14 amino acids. The V and J ends lost 4 bases and 7 bases, in that order; junction bases with no gene match: 5. The CDR3 DNA is TGTGCCAGCAGTTTTCGGGACAGGGGGCGAGAGCAGTACTTC. Protein: CASSFRDRGREQYF.

V gene TRBV21-1 combines with J gene TRBJ2-7; TRBD2 is the table's D call and was not checked against the DNA. TRBV21-1 is assigned pseudogene status. The CDR3 has 17 residues. The CDR3 sequence is CASSNYGRDLCSYEQYF. CDR3 coding DNA: TGTGCCAGCAGCAACTACGGGAGGGACCTTTGCTCCTACGAGCAGTACTTC.

This clonotype was recorded a few times. V and J are TRBV30 and TRBJ1-5, with no clear D. This CDR3 is 13 amino acids long. Germline-derived CDR1 and CDR2 are GTSNPN and SVGIG (reference sequence). Trimming left V 0 bases short and J 3 bases short, with 6 bases between. The DNA of the CDR3 is TGTGCCTGGAGTGTACAGAACAATCAGCCCCAGCATTTT. Protein sequence: CAWSVQNNQPQHF.

This clonotype was found many times. The chain links TRBV20-1 to TRBJ1-1, with D maybe TRBD1 (6 bases). The length of the CDR3 is 13 residues. Per germline, CDR1 DFQATT and CDR2 SNEGSKA (reference sequence). Trimming stripped 5 bases from V and 8 bases from J, with 18 bases between. CDR3 loop: CSADRTVSTEAFF. The DNA of the CDR3 is TGCAGTGCTGACCGGACAGTTTCCACAGAAGCTTTCTTT.

This clonotype was recorded a few times. The chain links TRBV12-3 or TRBV12-4 to TRBJ1-6; D gene ambiguous. This CDR3 has 14 amino acids. V dropped 3 bases and J dropped 3 bases, with 6 bases sitting between them. The CDR3 nucleotides read TGTGCCAGCAGTTTTGGGGACTATAATTCACCCCTCCACTTT. The encoded protein is CASSFGDYNSPLHF.